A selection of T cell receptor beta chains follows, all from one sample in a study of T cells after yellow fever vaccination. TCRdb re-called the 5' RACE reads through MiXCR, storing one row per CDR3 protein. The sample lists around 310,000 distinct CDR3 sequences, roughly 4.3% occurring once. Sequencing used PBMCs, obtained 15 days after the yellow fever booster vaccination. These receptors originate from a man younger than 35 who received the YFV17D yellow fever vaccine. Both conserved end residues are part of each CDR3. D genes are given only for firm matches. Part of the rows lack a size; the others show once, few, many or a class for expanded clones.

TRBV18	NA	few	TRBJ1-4	CASSLVWFF	TGTGCCAGCTCATTGGTATGGTTTTTT
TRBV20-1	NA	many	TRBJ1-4	CSARGEKLFF	TGCAGTGCTAGGGGCGAAAAACTGTTTTTT
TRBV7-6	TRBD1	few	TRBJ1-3	CASAPGQGGSGNTIYF	TGTGCCAGCGCTCCCGGACAGGGAGGTTCTGGAAACACCATATATTTT
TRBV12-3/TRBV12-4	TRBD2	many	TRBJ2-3	CASSRGLAGGNRYTQYF	TGTGCCAGCAGCCGGGGACTAGCGGGGGGCAATAGGTATACGCAGTATTTT
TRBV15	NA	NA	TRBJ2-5	CATSRERSGGSQETQYF	TGTGCCACCAGCAGAGAAAGGTCAGGGGGGTCCCAAGAGACCCAGTACTTC
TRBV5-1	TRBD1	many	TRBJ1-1	CASSLPDRVTEAFF	TGCGCCAGCAGCTTACCTGACAGGGTCACTGAAGCTTTCTTT
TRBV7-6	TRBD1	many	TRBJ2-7	CASSAGTWDLQGEYGEQYF	TGTGCCAGCAGTGCTGGGACCTGGGACTTACAGGGGGAGTACGGCGAGCAGTACTTC
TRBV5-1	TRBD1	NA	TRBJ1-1	CASSSTGAGLTEAFF	TGCGCCAGCAGCTCAACAGGGGCGGGACTCACTGAAGCTTTCTTT
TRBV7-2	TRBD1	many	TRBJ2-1	CASSGGTGGEQFF	TGTGCCAGCAGCGGGGGGACAGGGGGGGAGCAGTTCTTC
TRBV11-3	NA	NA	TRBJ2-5	CASSMGGAQETQYF	TGTGCCAGCAGTATGGGCGGGGCCCAAGAGACCCAGTACTTC
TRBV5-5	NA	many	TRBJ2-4	CASSLKGADIQYF	TGTGCCAGCAGCTTGAAGGGCGCGGACATTCAGTACTTC
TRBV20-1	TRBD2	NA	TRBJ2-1	CSATGGSSYNEQFF	TGCAGTGCGACGGGGGGTAGCTCCTACAATGAGCAGTTCTTC
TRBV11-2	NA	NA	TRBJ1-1	CASSFTTSNTEAFF	TGTGCCAGCAGCTTTACAACATCGAACACTGAAGCTTTCTTT
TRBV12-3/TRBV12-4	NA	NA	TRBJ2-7	CASRTHSYEQYF	TGTGCCAGCAGGACCCACTCCTACGAGCAGTACTTC
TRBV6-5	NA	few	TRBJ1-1	CASSYDWENTEAFF	TGTGCCAGCAGTTACGATTGGGAGAACACTGAAGCTTTCTTT
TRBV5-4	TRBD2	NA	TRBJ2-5	CASSLGLAGGQTQYF	TGTGCCAGCAGCCTCGGACTAGCGGGGGGACAGACCCAGTACTTC
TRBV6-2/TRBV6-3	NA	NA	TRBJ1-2	CASSPDKNRVDYGYTF	TGTGCCAGCAGCCCGGACAAAAACAGGGTGGACTATGGCTACACCTTC
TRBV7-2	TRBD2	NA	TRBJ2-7	CASTSSGGSSYEQYF	TGTGCCAGCACTTCTAGCGGGGGAAGCTCCTACGAGCAGTACTTC
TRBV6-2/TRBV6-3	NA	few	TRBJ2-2	CASRRLGAPGTGELFF	TGTGCCAGCAGGAGACTGGGGGCGCCGGGCACCGGGGAGCTGTTTTTT
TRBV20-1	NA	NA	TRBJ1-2	CSARPGVEEVYGYTF	TGCAGTGCTAGACCCGGGGTGGAGGAAGTGTATGGCTACACCTTC
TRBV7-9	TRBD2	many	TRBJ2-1	CASRERTSGGASEQFF	TGTGCCAGCAGGGAGAGGACTAGCGGGGGGGCCAGTGAGCAGTTCTTC
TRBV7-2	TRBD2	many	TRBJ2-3	CASSLVGLAGGRRTDTQYF	TGTGCCAGCAGCTTAGTCGGCCTAGCGGGGGGGCGTCGCACAGATACGCAGTATTTT
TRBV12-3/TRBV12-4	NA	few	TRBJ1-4	CASSSLVGEKLFF	TGTGCCAGCAGCTCCCTTGTCGGGGAAAAACTGTTTTTT
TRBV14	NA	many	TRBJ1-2	CASSRDTSYGYTF	TGTGCCAGCAGCCGGGACACCAGCTATGGCTACACCTTC
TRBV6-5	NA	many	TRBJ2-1	CASSRGQNNEQFF	TGTGCCAGCAGCCGCGGACAGAACAATGAGCAGTTCTTC
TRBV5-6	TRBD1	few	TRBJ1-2	CASGDRVNYGYTF	TGTGCCAGCGGGGACAGGGTTAACTATGGCTACACCTTC
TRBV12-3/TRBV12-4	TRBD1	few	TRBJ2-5	CASSFQGAQETQYF	TGTGCCAGCAGTTTTCAGGGGGCACAAGAGACCCAGTACTTC
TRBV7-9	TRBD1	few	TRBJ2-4	CASSWSPPGQVKNIQYF	TGTGCCAGCAGCTGGAGTCCACCGGGACAGGTCAAAAACATTCAGTACTTC
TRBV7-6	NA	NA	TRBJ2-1	CASSLEVNNEQFF	TGTGCCAGCAGCTTAGAAGTGAACAATGAGCAGTTCTTC
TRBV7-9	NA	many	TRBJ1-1	CASSQMTGVNTEAFF	TGTGCCAGCAGCCAAATGACAGGAGTGAACACTGAAGCTTTCTTT
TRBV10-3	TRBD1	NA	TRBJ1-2	CAISGTGAAYGYTF	TGTGCCATCTCCGGGACAGGGGCCGCCTATGGCTACACCTTC
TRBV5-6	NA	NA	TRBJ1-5	CASSFGQLGEAQHF	TGTGCCAGCAGCTTTGGGCAACTCGGGGAGGCCCAGCATTTT
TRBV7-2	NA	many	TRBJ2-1	CASSPWGVSYNEQFF	TGTGCCAGCAGCCCTTGGGGGGTCTCCTACAATGAGCAGTTCTTC
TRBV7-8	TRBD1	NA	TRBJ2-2	CASSLGQRSTGELFF	TGTGCCAGCAGCCTGGGACAGCGTTCCACCGGGGAGCTGTTTTTT
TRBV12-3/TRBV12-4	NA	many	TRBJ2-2	CASSVRGANTGELFF	TGTGCCAGCAGTGTCCGGGGGGCTAACACCGGGGAGCTGTTTTTT
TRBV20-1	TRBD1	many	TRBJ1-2	CSARDPGGNYGYTF	TGCAGTGCTAGAGATCCAGGGGGCAACTATGGCTACACCTTC
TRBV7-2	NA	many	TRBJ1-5	CASSMGGGFQPQHF	TGTGCCAGCAGCATGGGGGGGGGCTTTCAGCCCCAGCATTTT
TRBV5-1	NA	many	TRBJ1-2	CASSLSVTGVNGYTF	TGCGCCAGCAGCTTGAGTGTGACAGGCGTCAATGGCTACACCTTC
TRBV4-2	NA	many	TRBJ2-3	CASSQDGKGGTDTQYF	TGTGCCAGCAGCCAAGACGGGAAAGGGGGCACAGATACGCAGTATTTT
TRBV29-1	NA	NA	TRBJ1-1	CSATPPPNTEAFF	TGCAGCGCGACACCTCCCCCGAACACTGAAGCTTTCTTT
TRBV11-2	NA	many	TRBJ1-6	CASSFMTDPPTLHF	TGTGCCAGCAGCTTCATGACAGACCCGCCCACCCTCCACTTT
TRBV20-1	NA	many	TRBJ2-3	CSARVPSEDTQYF	TGCAGTGCCCGGGTTCCTAGCGAAGATACGCAGTATTTT
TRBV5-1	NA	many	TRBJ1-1	CASSADGSNTEAFF	TGCGCCAGCAGCGCGGACGGCTCGAACACTGAAGCTTTCTTT
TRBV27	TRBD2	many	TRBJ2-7	CASSPPGGAGEQYF	TGTGCCAGCAGTCCCCCGGGGGGGGCGGGGGAGCAGTACTTC
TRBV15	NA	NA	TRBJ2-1	CATSIGGYNEQFF	TGTGCCACCAGCATAGGGGGCTACAATGAGCAGTTCTTC
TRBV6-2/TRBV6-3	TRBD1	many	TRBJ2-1	CASSYPSLGQGPQDEQFF	TGTGCCAGCAGTTACCCCTCTCTGGGACAGGGACCGCAGGATGAGCAGTTCTTC
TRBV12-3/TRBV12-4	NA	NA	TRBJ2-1	CATHKTARNEQFF	TGTGCCACACATAAGACCGCTAGGAATGAGCAGTTCTTC
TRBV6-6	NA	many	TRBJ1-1	CASYAGSNTEAFF	TGTGCCAGCTATGCGGGTTCGAACACTGAAGCTTTCTTT
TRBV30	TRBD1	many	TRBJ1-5	CAWSGQGDRPQHF	TGTGCCTGGAGTGGACAGGGAGATAGGCCCCAGCATTTT
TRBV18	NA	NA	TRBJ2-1	CASSPLDVNEQFF	TGTGCCAGCTCACCCCTGGACGTCAATGAGCAGTTCTTC
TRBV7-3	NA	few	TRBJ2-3	CASSLTGARGDTQYF	TGTGCCAGCAGCTTAACGGGGGCGAGGGGAGATACGCAGTATTTT
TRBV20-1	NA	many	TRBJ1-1	CSATHRVSNTEAFF	TGCAGTGCTACCCACAGGGTTTCGAACACTGAAGCTTTCTTT
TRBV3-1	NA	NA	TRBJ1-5	CASSQLGGNQPQHF	TGTGCCAGCAGCCAGCTAGGGGGCAATCAGCCCCAGCATTTT